A single count supports the clone carrying this TCR beta chain. The data were produced by immunoSEQ multiplex PCR, yet TCRdb's version contains in-frame clones alone and is incomplete. The data hold fewer than 1.6 million clones, with 98% observed a single time. The CDR3 loop spans 13 amino acids. This sample is drawn from a study of shared clonotypes between healthy human individuals. Study overall: Donors consisted of a couple of women and a few men between 18 and 49.

What was sequenced was naive CD4+ T cells sorted from blood. The subset here: CD45RA+ positively selected. The receptor was isolated from a man younger than 40 in good health. V usage is TRBV21-1 and J usage is TRBJ2-3. TRBV21-1 is assigned pseudogene status. CDR3 amino acids: CAPLGVWPDTQYF. As DNA, the CDR3 is TGTGCCCCCCTGGGGGTATGGCCAGATACGCAGTATTTT.